One T cell receptor beta chain is described in this entry. This clone's antigen is unknown. No much larger clonotype is one base removed from it; base qualities were not supplied. This sample was taken from a study of response to subunit inactivated influenza vaccine (dated by TCRdb to the late 2010s). For the wider study: Deep quantitative T cell receptor repertoire profiling was used in the study to track responses to a trivalent subunit inactivated influenza vaccine. Beyond this particular receptor, the publication reports: According to the authors, only a limited number of new T cells may be recruited by each seasonal influenza vaccination.

Looking up the germline V gene yields CDR1 KGHDR and CDR2 SFDVKD. The CDR3 measures 16 amino acids from cysteine to phenylalanine. CDR3 DNA only is kept here, 48 bases in frame from base 1. V is reduced by 0 bases and J by 2 bases, leaving a spacing of 11 bases between them. Receptors were amplified or captured by RT-PCR. Sequencing used an Illumina HiSeq 2500. TCRdb passed the public sequencing reads through fastp at Q25 and MiXCR, retaining productive beta sequences. Each entry merges the rows of one CDR3 protein and shows their most common DNA and genes. The sample yields 650,000 to 850,000 distinct CDR3 sequences; about 14% were counted once. Clones ranked in the top ten supply around 6.5% of the sample.

Sample: PBMCs from blood, taken less than 15 days before vaccination. The source is a man aged 50 to 60 who received an inactivated influenza vaccine. Donor details come from another sample of the same person, matched by shared clones. The chain joins TRBV24-1 to TRBJ2-3; the D gene remains uncertain. The CDR3 protein is CATSDLADYPTDTQYF. The base sequence is TGTGCCACCAGTGATTTGGCCGATTACCCCACAGATACGCAGTATTTT.